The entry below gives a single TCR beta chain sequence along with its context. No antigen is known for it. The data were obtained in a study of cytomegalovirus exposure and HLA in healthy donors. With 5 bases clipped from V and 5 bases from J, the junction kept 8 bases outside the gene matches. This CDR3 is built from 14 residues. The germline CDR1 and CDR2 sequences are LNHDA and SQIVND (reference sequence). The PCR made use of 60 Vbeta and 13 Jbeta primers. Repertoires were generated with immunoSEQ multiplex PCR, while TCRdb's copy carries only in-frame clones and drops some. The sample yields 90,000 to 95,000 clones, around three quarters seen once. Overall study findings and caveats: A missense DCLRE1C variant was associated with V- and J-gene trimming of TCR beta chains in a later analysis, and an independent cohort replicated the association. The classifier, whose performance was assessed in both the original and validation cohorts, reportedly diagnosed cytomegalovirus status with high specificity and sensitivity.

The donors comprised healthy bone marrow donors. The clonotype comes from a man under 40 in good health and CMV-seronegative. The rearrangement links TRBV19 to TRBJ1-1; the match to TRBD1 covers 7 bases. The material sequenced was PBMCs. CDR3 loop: CASSQQGIETEAFF. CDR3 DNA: TGTGCCAGTAGTCAACAGGGGATCGAAACTGAAGCTTTCTTT.